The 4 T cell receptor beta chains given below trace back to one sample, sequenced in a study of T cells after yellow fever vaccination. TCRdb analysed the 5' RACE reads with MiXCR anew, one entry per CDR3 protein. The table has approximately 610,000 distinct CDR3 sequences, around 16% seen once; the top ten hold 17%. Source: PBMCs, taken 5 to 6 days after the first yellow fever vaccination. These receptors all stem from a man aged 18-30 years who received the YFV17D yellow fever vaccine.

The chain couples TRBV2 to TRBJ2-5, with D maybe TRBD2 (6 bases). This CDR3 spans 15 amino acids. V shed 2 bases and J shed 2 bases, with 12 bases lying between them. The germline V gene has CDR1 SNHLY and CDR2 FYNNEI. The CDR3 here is CASSEILRGQETQYF. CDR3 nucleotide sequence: TGTGCCAGCAGTGAAATTCTTCGGGGGCAAGAGACCCAGTACTTC.

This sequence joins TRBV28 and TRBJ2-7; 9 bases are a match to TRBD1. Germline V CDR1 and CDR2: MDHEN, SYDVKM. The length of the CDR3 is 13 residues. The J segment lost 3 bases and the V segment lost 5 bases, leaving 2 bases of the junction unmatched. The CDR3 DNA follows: TGTGCCAGCAGTACGGGACAGGGCTACGAGCAGTACGTC. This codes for CASSTGQGYEQYV.

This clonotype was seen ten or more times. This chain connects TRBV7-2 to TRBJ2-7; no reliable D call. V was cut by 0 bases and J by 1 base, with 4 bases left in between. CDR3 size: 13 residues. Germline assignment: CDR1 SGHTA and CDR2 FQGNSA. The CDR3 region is CASSLALSYEQYV. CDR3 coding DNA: TGTGCCAGCAGCTTAGCGCTATCCTACGAGCAGTACGTC.

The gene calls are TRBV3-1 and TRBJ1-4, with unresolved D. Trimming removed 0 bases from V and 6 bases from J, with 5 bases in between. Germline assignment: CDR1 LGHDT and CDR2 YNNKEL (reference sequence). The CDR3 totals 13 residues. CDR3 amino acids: CASSQDGYEKLFF. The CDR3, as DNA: TGTGCCAGCAGCCAAGATGGTTATGAAAAACTGTTTTTT.